A single sample is the source of the 18 T cell receptor beta chains below, sequenced in a study of T cell responses to AZD1222 COVID-19 vaccine. TCRdb's table, derived via immunoSEQ multiplex PCR, lists solely in-frame clones and lacks some. In the table there are about 150,000 clones, roughly nine tenths of which are singletons. The sequenced sample was peripheral blood, obtained on day 0 of MenACWY control vaccination. The receptors here all came from an adult in good health.

This clone was recorded a few times. The CDR3 DNA reads as TGTGCCAGCTCGCCCCAACAGGTCCAAGAGACCCAGTACTTC. Protein: CASSPQQVQETQYF. The rearrangement uses TRBV18 and TRBJ2-5; possible D gene TRBD1, 5 bases. From germline, CDR1 is KGHSH and CDR2 LQKENI. V lost 6 bases to trimming and J lost 1 base, with 12 bases between them. This CDR3 comprises 14 residues.

This clone is a singleton in its sample. The chain has TRBV21-1 and TRBJ2-4; no DNA check was done on the table's D call, TRBD2. TRBV21-1 is labeled a pseudogene. The CDR3 is 19 amino acids. Here the CDR3 DNA reads TGTGCCAGCAGCAAAGAAGGGATAGGGGGGGAATTAGCCAAAAACATTCAGTACTTC. It translates to CASSKEGIGGELAKNIQYF.

The table lists this clone with a count of one. The V and J genes are TRBV4-1 and TRBJ2-3, with 10 bases fitting TRBD2. The CDR3 has 17 residues. With V trimmed by 4 bases and J by 1 base, 8 bases remained unmatched. CDR1 and CDR2 (germline): MGHRA, YSYEKL. CDR3 in amino acids: CASSLAETSGGTDTQYF. As DNA, the CDR3 is TGCGCCAGCAGCCTCGCGGAAACTAGCGGGGGCACAGATACGCAGTATTTT.

The gene calls are TRBV5-1 and TRBJ1-1, with D tentatively TRBD1 (6 bases). V lost 6 bases, J lost 0 bases, and 15 bases lay in between. Per germline, CDR1 SGHRS and CDR2 YFSETQ. The CDR3 loop spans 15 amino acids. As DNA, the CDR3 is TGCGCCAGCACTGAACAGGGAGGAATGAACACTGAAGCTTTCTTT. The encoded protein is CASTEQGGMNTEAFF.

The chain employs TRBV2 and TRBJ1-6; D not resolved. This CDR3 region has 15 residues. Germline CDR1 and CDR2: SNHLY and FYNNEI. The germline V and J ends were trimmed by 7 bases and 9 bases, with 19 bases remaining between them. CDR3 nucleotide sequence: TGTGCCAGCATATACCAAAGGGAGTTAGCTTCACCCCTCCACTTT. Residues: CASIYQRELASPLHF.

The chain employs TRBV28 and TRBJ2-5, with 7 bases lining up with TRBD1. Germline-derived CDR1 and CDR2 are MDHEN and SYDVKM. Trimming at V came to 4 bases and at J to 5 bases, leaving 10 bases not matched to a gene. CDR3 length equals 15 residues. Here the CDR3 DNA reads TGTGCCAGCAGTTCGTTACAGGGGCGAGGGGAGACCCAGTACTTC. Translation gives CASSSLQGRGETQYF.

The rearrangement uses TRBV5-5 and TRBJ2-2; TRBD1 or TRBD2 may be the D gene (5 bases each). Germline CDR1 and CDR2: SGHKS and YYEKEE (reference sequence). V lost 6 bases, J lost 0 bases, and 9 bases lay in between. This CDR3 contains 14 residues. The DNA of the CDR3 is TGTGCCAGCACCGGGGCACCGAACACCGGGGAGCTGTTTTTT. This translates into CASTGAPNTGELFF.

This rearrangement joins TRBV4-3 to TRBJ2-5; D unresolved. Trimming stripped 6 bases from V and 5 bases from J, with 10 bases between. This CDR3 region has 12 residues. CDR1 is LGHNA, CDR2 YSLEER, per germline. The CDR3 spells CASSYDRETQYF. CDR3 bases: TGCGCCAGCAGTTACGACCGGGAGACCCAGTACTTC.

This sequence joins TRBV19 and TRBJ1-4; the D is unclear. V lost 4 bases and J 8 bases, leaving 11 bases between the germline ends. From germline, CDR1 is LNHDA and CDR2 SQIVND (reference sequence). CDR3 length: 13 residues. CDR3 region: CASSRFLGEKLFF. The CDR3 DNA reads as TGTGCCAGTAGTAGATTCCTCGGAGAAAAACTGTTTTTT.

The gene calls are TRBV11-1 and TRBJ1-1, with unresolved D. Germline CDR1 is SGHAT and CDR2 is FQDESV (reference sequence). V was clipped by 2 bases and J by 4 bases, with 8 bases between them. The CDR3 runs to 13 residues. CDR3 coding DNA: TGTGCCAGCAGCTTAAACGACGGCACTGAAGCTTTCTTT. Protein: CASSLNDGTEAFF.

CDR3 protein: CSVDLERSSSYEQYF. The CDR3 DNA follows: TGCAGCGTTGACTTGGAGCGGTCGAGCTCCTACGAGCAGTACTTC. This chain joins TRBV29-1 and TRBJ2-7; D possibly corresponds to TRBD2 (5 bases). Germline V gene sequence: CDR1 SQVTM, CDR2 ANQGSEA. There are 15 residues in the CDR3. V gave up 3 bases and J gave up 0 bases, with 15 bases separating them.

The chain has TRBV6-6 and TRBJ1-5, with a possible D match to TRBD1 (5 bases). The CDR3 contains 15 residues. The V end lost 7 bases, the J end lost 1 base, and 14 bases lay between the germline ends. In germline, CDR1 is MNHNY, CDR2 SVGAGI (reference sequence). CDR3 amino acids: CASKRQLSSNQPQHF. DNA for the CDR3: TGTGCCAGCAAACGACAGCTCTCGAGCAATCAGCCCCAGCATTTT.

This clone appeared a single time. This chain joins TRBV9 and TRBJ2-2, with 9 bases aligning to TRBD2. Per the germline V gene, CDR1 is SGDLS and CDR2 is YYNGEE. The CDR3 covers 16 residues. V lost 0 bases to trimming and J lost 5 bases; unmatched junction nucleotides: 5. The CDR3: CASSVGPSGATGELFF. The CDR3 DNA follows: TGTGCCAGCAGCGTAGGGCCTAGCGGGGCGACCGGGGAGCTGTTTTTT. Full variable domain (remainder filled in from reference TRBV9 and TRBJ2-2): DSGVTQTPKHLITATGQRVTLRCSPRSGDLSVYWYQQSLDQGLQFLIQYYNGEERAKGNILERFSAQQFPDLHSELNLSSLELGDSALYFCASSVGPSGATGELFFGEGSRLTVL.

The CDR3 loop is CASSDGTAKNIQYF. CDR3 DNA sequence: TGCGCCAGCAGCGACGGGACAGCTAAAAACATTCAGTACTTC. J is TRBJ2-4 and V is TRBV5-1; TRBD1 matches 7 bases. Germline loops: CDR1 SGHRS, CDR2 YFSETQ. J was trimmed by 4 bases and V by 4 bases; bases with no gene match: 5. The CDR3 spans 14 residues.

The chain uses TRBV28 and TRBJ1-2; 9 bases are shared with TRBD1. CDR3 length: 14 residues. The J segment lost 9 bases and the V segment lost 6 bases, leaving 11 bases of the junction unmatched. Germline V gene lookup returns CDR1 MDHEN and CDR2 SYDVKM. The CDR3, as DNA: TGTGCCAGCAGGGCCGGGACAGGGCTGCTTCGCTACACCTTC. It specifies CASRAGTGLLRYTF.

J is TRBJ1-1 and V is TRBV6-5; no firm D call. Germline V CDR1 and CDR2: MNHEY, SVGAGI. This CDR3 is built from 14 residues. Trimming stripped 2 bases from V and 4 bases from J, with 11 bases between. CDR3 amino acids: CASSYREGGTEAFF. The CDR3 DNA reads TGTGCCAGCAGTTACAGGGAGGGTGGCACTGAAGCTTTCTTT.

V usage is TRBV28 and J usage is TRBJ2-1; possibly TRBD2 for D (7 bases). The CDR3 has 14 residues. The germline CDR1 and CDR2 sequences are MDHEN and SYDVKM. V was clipped by 2 bases and J by 7 bases, with 12 bases between them. CDR3: CASSLPGGLNEQFF. In nucleotides, the CDR3 is TGTGCCAGCAGTTTACCGGGGGGCTTAAATGAGCAGTTCTTC. Together with reference TRBV28 and TRBJ2-1, the CDR3 gives the full variable domain: DVKVTQSSRYLVKRTGEKVFLECVQDMDHENMFWYRQDPGLGLRLIYFSYDVKMKEKGDIPEGYSVSREKKERFSLILESASTNQTSMYLCASSLPGGLNEQFFGPGTRLTVL.

The V and J genes are TRBV6-5 and TRBJ1-2; D not certain. Germline V gene lookup returns CDR1 MNHEY and CDR2 SVGAGI. The CDR3 is made up of 15 amino acids. The V gene lost 5 bases and the J gene lost 3 bases, with 16 bases spanning the gap. The CDR3 sequence is CASSPRNRVYYGYTF. In DNA form, the CDR3 reads TGTGCCAGCAGTCCCCGGAATAGGGTCTACTATGGCTACACCTTC.